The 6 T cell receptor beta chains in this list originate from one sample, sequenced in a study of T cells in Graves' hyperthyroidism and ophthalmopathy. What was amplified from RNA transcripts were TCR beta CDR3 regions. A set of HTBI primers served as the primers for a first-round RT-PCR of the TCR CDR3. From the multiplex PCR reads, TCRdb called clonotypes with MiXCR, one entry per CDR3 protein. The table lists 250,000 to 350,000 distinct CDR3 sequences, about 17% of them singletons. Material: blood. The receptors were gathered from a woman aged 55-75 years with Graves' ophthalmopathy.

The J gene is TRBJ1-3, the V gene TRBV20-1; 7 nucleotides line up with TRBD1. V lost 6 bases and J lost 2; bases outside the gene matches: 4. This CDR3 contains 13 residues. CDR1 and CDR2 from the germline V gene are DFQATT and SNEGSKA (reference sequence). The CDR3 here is CSAEQGAGNTIYF. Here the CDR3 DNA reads TGCAGTGCCGAGCAGGGGGCTGGAAACACCATATATTTT.

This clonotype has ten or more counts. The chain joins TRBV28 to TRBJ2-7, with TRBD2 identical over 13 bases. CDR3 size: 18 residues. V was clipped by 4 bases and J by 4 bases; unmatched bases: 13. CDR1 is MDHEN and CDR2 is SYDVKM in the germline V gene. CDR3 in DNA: TGTGCCAGCAGTTCGACAGGGCCCACTAGCGGGAGGGAGTACGAGCAGTACTTC. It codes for CASSSTGPTSGREYEQYF.

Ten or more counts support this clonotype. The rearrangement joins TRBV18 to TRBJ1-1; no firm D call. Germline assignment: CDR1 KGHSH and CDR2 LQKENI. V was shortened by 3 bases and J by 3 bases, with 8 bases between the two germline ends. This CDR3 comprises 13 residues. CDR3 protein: CASSPLRDTEAFF. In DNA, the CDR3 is TGTGCCAGCTCACCGCTCCGGGACACTGAAGCTTTCTTT.

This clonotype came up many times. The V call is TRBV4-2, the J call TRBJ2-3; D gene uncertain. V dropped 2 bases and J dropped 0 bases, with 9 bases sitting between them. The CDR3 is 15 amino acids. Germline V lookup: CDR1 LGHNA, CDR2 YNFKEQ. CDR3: CASSQSPVSTDTQYF. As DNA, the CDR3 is TGTGCCAGCAGCCAAAGCCCTGTCAGCACAGATACGCAGTATTTT.

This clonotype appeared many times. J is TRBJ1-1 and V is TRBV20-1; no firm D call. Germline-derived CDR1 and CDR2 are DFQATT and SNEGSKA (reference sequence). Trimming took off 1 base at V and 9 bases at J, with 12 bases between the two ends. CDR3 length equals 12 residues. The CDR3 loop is CSARGERHKAFF. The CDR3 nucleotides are TGCAGTGCTAGAGGGGAGAGGCACAAAGCTTTCTTT.

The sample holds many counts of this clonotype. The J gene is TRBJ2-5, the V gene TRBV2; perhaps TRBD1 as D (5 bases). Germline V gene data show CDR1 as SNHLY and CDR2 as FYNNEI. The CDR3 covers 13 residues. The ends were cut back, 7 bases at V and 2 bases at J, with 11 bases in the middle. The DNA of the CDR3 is TGTGCCAGCATGGTACGGACACAAGAGACCCAGTACTTC. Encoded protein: CASMVRTQETQYF.